This TCR beta chain was identified in a study of blood T cell repertoires in COVID-19. Sequencing used immunoSEQ multiplex PCR; TCRdb keeps in-frame clones, though not all of them. The sample consists of just under 150,000 clones, roughly 87% of them appearing once. Germline CDR1 SGHDT, CDR2 YYEEEE. V lost 4 bases, J lost 1 base, and 3 bases lay in between. The CDR3 runs 13 residues. What was sequenced was peripheral blood. The source is a woman in her forties or fifties with acute or convalescent COVID-19. The chain joins TRBV5-6 to TRBJ2-6; D is undetermined. The CDR3 DNA sequence: TGTGCCAGCAGCCCGTCTGGGGCCAACGTCCTGACTTTC. Translation gives CASSPSGANVLTF.